This T cell receptor beta chain was observed in a study of identical twins. Study findings and constraints: Sequences that were out-of-frame, alpha and twin-shared displayed an excess of low generation probability.

A universal primer site came from template switching; cDNA carried unique molecular identifiers. TCRdb reanalysed the 5' RACE reads using MiXCR and keeps one entry per CDR3 protein. The data hold approximately 490,000 distinct CDR3 sequences, with 20% to 25% observed a single time. Many counts were recorded for this clonotype. Its cognate antigen is unknown. The length of the CDR3 is 19 residues. Germline V gives CDR1 KGHDR, CDR2 SFDVKD. Trimming left V 5 bases short and J 2 bases short, with 25 bases between. The same sample was also studied in work on yellow fever vaccine responses in identical twins. According to that study: Twins' vaccine T cell response reportedly gave the appearance of partial convergence and partial personalization.

This chain connects TRBV24-1 to TRBJ2-3, with D possibly being TRBD1 (5 bases). What was sequenced was CD4+ T cells sorted from blood. This TCR derives from a woman between 18 and 29 years old in good health. CDR3 sequence reads: CATSVPRLGQAVNTDTQYF. In DNA, the CDR3 is TGTGCCACCAGTGTCCCGAGGTTGGGGCAGGCTGTAAACACAGATACGCAGTATTTT.